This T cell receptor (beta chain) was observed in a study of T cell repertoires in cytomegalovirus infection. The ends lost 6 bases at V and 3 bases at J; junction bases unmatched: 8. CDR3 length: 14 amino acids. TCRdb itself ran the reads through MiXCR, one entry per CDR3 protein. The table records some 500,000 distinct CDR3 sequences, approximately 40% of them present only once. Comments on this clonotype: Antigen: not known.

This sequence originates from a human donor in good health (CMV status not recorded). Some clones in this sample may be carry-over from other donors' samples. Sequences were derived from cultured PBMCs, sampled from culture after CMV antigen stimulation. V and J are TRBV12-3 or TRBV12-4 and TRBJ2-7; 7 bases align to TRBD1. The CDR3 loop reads CASRIQGLGYEQYF. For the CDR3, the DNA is TGTGCCAGCAGGATACAGGGGTTAGGCTACGAGCAGTACTTC.